This paragraph covers one T cell receptor beta chain sequence. Ten or more counts support this clonotype. Its antigen is still unknown. The sample holds no much larger clone one base away, and base qualities are not on file. This was a case-control study nested in a cohort of healthcare workers in London, UK, who had nasopharyngeal swab PCR tests and blood samples taken every week. Healthcare workers were recruited during the week of the UK lockdown, between 23 and 31 March 2020, and followed weekly for up to about 15 weeks. The V end gives up 6 bases and the J end 6 bases, leaving 15 bases in the junction not matched to a gene. From cysteine to phenylalanine, the CDR3 is 16 amino acids long. Left in the record is the CDR3 DNA by itself, 48 bases read in frame from the first base. Libraries were constructed by 5' RACE. Instrument on record: NextSeq 500. To correct for sequencing error and PCR bias, the TCR library protocol tagged individual cDNA molecules with unique molecular identifiers. Both TCR alpha and beta chains were sequenced, and tight co-correlation was observed between alpha and beta sequence abundances in each sample. The published analysis was carried out like this. Decombinator V4 was used to perform V gene, J gene and CDR3 annotation of TCR sequences. TCRs were defined as expanded if a significant change between any two time points was detected under a Poisson model with p below 0.0001. TCR abundances were normalised to the total number of TCRs sequenced in each sample and reported as counts per million. TRAV1-2 paired with TRAJ12, TRAJ20 or TRAJ33 defined MAIT TCRs, while TRAV10 paired with TRAJ18 defined iNKT TCRs. VDJdb, accessed on 1 November 2021, was searched for TCRs annotated for CMV, EBV and SARS-CoV-2, and TCRs annotated for more than one antigen were excluded. TCRdb's own reprocessing of the public reads used fastp at Q25 and MiXCR and kept productive beta chains. Entries that share a CDR3 protein sequence are merged under the most common genes and DNA. Clone size and V and J calls follow TCRdb, not the original study. For this sample the table gives under 30,000 distinct CDR3 sequences, of which around 5% were detected only once. Clones ranked in the top ten supply about 5.7% of the sample.

The data were obtained in a study of early T cells in non-severe SARS-CoV-2 infection (dated by TCRdb to the early 2020s). About the investigation overall: Because TCR sequencing was done on bulk RNA from unsorted whole blood, the alpha and beta chains could not be paired. Points the paper makes about the study in general: VDJdb matching was skewed toward anti-spike CD8 responses and likely underestimated virus-specific expansions, missing private and CD4 specificities.

This sequence uses TRBV12-3 or TRBV12-4 and TRBJ2-7, and TRBD1 aligns with 9 junction nucleotides. The specimen sequenced was whole blood. The TCR was taken from an adult who was a healthcare worker with PCR-confirmed SARS-CoV-2 infection or an uninfected control (not recorded which). CDR3 loop: CASSLGPGQGRSEQYF. The sequence in DNA is TGTGCCAGCAGCTTGGGCCCCGGACAGGGGAGGTCCGAGCAGTACTTC.